The 12 T cell receptor beta chains below all came from one sample that was sequenced in a study of cytomegalovirus exposure and HLA in healthy donors. The study ran its PCR with 60 Vbeta and 13 Jbeta primers. Sequencing used immunoSEQ multiplex PCR; TCRdb keeps in-frame clones, though not all of them. The sample records 130,000 or so clones, over 70% being singletons. The specimen was PBMCs. These receptor sequences come from a woman aged 40 to 50 in good health and CMV-seropositive.

The V gene is TRBV30, the J gene TRBJ2-1; 9 nucleotides line up with TRBD1. This CDR3 region has 16 residues. Losses at the gene ends were 0 bases for V and 4 bases for J; bases not matched to a gene: 7. Germline CDR1 is GTSNPN and CDR2 is SVGIG (reference sequence). The CDR3 protein is CAWSVSFGQGYNEQFF. For the CDR3, the DNA is TGTGCCTGGAGTGTATCTTTCGGACAGGGGTACAATGAGCAGTTCTTC.

The chain joins TRBV18 to TRBJ2-7; 9 nucleotides align to TRBD2. V lost 6 bases, J lost 0 bases, and 6 bases stayed unmatched. Germline lookup yields CDR1 KGHSH and CDR2 LQKENI. This CDR3 is 15 amino acids long. The CDR3 loop is CASSAAGGSSYEQYF. The CDR3 DNA follows: TGTGCCAGCTCGGCGGCGGGAGGGTCCTCCTACGAGCAGTACTTC.

The chain joins TRBV29-1 to TRBJ1-2, with 11 bases matching TRBD1. Trimming removed 2 bases from V and 7 bases from J; junction bases left unmatched: 6. The CDR3 consists of 14 residues. Germline CDR1 is SQVTM and CDR2 is ANQGSEA. The CDR3 region is CSVEMGQGEAGYTF. CDR3 coding DNA: TGCAGCGTTGAAATGGGACAGGGGGAAGCTGGCTACACCTTC.

A single count supports this clone. The V and J genes are TRBV30 and TRBJ1-4; D gene uncertain. V gave up 1 base and J gave up 13 bases, with 22 bases separating them. From germline, CDR1 is GTSNPN and CDR2 SVGIG (reference sequence). There are 15 residues in the CDR3. The CDR3 nucleotides read TGTGCCTGGAGTGCCCCGGGAGGGCTGGGTCGGGGACTGTTTTTT. Protein: CAWSAPGGLGRGLFF.

The gene calls are TRBV9 and TRBJ2-3; 11 bases align to TRBD2. V trimming: 3 bases; J trimming: 0 bases; junction bases outside the gene matches: 3. Germline V gene data show CDR1 as SGDLS and CDR2 as YYNGEE. This CDR3 comprises 16 residues. The CDR3 region has the DNA TGTGCCAGCAGCGAACTAGCGGGGGTGAGCACAGATACGCAGTATTTT. Residues: CASSELAGVSTDTQYF.

This chain uses TRBV28 with TRBJ1-1; D possibly corresponds to TRBD1 (6 bases). The CDR3 totals 12 residues. Germline CDR1 and CDR2: MDHEN and SYDVKM. Trimming cost V 9 bases and J 4 bases, with 12 bases left between them. This CDR3 is CASTGKGTEAFF. DNA of the CDR3: TGTGCCAGTACAGGGAAGGGCACTGAAGCTTTCTTT.

This clone was found a few times. The rearrangement uses TRBV5-6 and TRBJ1-2; D unclear. V was shortened by 6 bases and J by 8 bases, with 14 bases between the two germline ends. Germline loops: CDR1 SGHDT, CDR2 YYEEEE. This CDR3 spans 12 amino acids. The CDR3 sequence: CASTEGLGGYTF. CDR3 nucleotide sequence: TGTGCCAGCACCGAAGGACTGGGGGGCTACACCTTC.

This clone showed up many times. The J gene is TRBJ1-1, the V gene TRBV27; 8 nucleotides agree with TRBD1. The J segment lost 8 bases and the V segment lost 2 bases, leaving 4 bases of the junction unmatched. Looked up from germline, CDR1 is MNHEY and CDR2 is SMNVEV (reference sequence). CDR3 length: 13 residues. CDR3 sequence (DNA): TGTGCCAGCAGTTTACTCCAGGGGGCCGAAGCTTTCTTT. Its protein is CASSLLQGAEAFF.

The chain uses TRBV11-1 and TRBJ2-1, with 11 bases that match TRBD2. Germline CDR1 SGHAT, CDR2 FQDESV (reference sequence). The CDR3 is 16 residues long. V dropped 5 bases and J dropped 5; count of bases not matched to a gene: 8. The CDR3 DNA follows: TGTGCCAGCAGCCATGAGGTAGCGGGAGGGCACAATGAGCAGTTCTTC. Its protein is CASSHEVAGGHNEQFF.

V is TRBV9 and J is TRBJ2-1; no definite D call. From germline, CDR1 is SGDLS and CDR2 YYNGEE. Trimming cost V 1 base and J 0 bases, with 8 bases left between them. CDR3 size: 15 residues. The DNA for the CDR3 is TGTGCCAGCAGCGTATACCCGAGCTCCTACAATGAGCAGTTCTTC. Protein: CASSVYPSSYNEQFF.

The J gene is TRBJ2-2, the V gene TRBV10-1, with 8 bases matching TRBD2. Trimming cost V 0 bases and J 6 bases; bases outside gene matches: 9. Germline CDR1 and CDR2: WNHNN and SYGVQD (reference sequence). The CDR3 sequence is 17 residues long. The CDR3 loop reads CASSESGTRKFPGELFF. DNA of the CDR3: TGCGCCAGCAGTGAGTCGGGGACTAGGAAGTTTCCCGGGGAGCTGTTTTTT.

This sequence joins TRBV11-2 and TRBJ2-2, with 7 bases matching TRBD2. This CDR3 has 15 residues. Germline CDR1 and CDR2: SGHAT and FQNNGV. V lost 1 base, J lost 4 bases, and 3 bases stayed unmatched. The CDR3 DNA is TGTGCCAGCAGCTTAGCGGGAGGAATCACCGGGGAGCTGTTTTTT. Its protein product is CASSLAGGITGELFF. Based on the CDR3 plus reference TRBV11-2 and TRBJ2-2, the full variable domain is EAGVAQSPRYKIIEKRQSVAFWCNPISGHATLYWYQQILGQGPKLLIQFQNNGVVDDSQLPKDRFSAERLKGVDSTLKIQPAKLEDSAVYLCASSLAGGITGELFFGEGSRLTVL.